The 30 T cell receptor beta chains below were found in one sample sequenced in a study of human T cells and chemical hapten exposure. The time point was: pre-sensitization, week 0. Treatment given: therapeutic diphenylcyclopropenone sensitization with weekly scalp DPC. Each CDR3 protein gets one entry after TCRdb re-called the RACE reads with MiXCR. Among about 120,000 distinct CDR3 sequences listed, approximately 13% were seen once. The sample consisted of whole blood, taken in connection with sensitization to the hapten diphenylcyclopropenone (DPC). Receptors were obtained from a woman between 18 and 29 years old with alopecia areata. Some clones in this sample may be carry-over from other donors' samples.

J is TRBJ2-7 and V is TRBV7-2, with D unclear. CDR3 length equals 14 residues. Germline values: CDR1 SGHTA, CDR2 FQGNSA. The V gene lost 5 bases and the J gene lost 3 bases, with 14 bases spanning the gap. The CDR3 DNA reads as TGTGCCAGCAGCCTCAGTAGCTTACTCTACGAGCAGTACTTC. This translates into CASSLSSLLYEQYF.

This clonotype came up a few times. This may be a read error: a much more frequent sequence differs by one nucleotide. V gene TRBV11-3 combines with J gene TRBJ2-6, with D uncertain. Germline V gene sequence: CDR1 SGHNT, CDR2 YENEEA. Trimming removed 1 base from V and 1 base from J, with 5 bases in between. This CDR3 spans 15 amino acids. The CDR3 coding sequence is TGTGCCAGCAGCTTAGCCGTATCTGGGGCCAACGTCCTGACTTTC. It translates to CASSLAVSGANVLTF.

This clonotype was counted only a few times. The chain links TRBV5-1 to TRBJ2-7; 8 nucleotides line up with TRBD1. Germline V CDR1 and CDR2: SGHRS, YFSETQ. The CDR3 consists of 14 residues. Trimming removed 5 bases from V and 5 bases from J; junction bases left unmatched: 9. The CDR3 loop reads CASSRTRTGNEQYF. CDR3 bases: TGCGCCAGCAGTCGTACCCGGACAGGGAACGAGCAGTACTTC.

The chain employs TRBV12-5 and TRBJ2-7; TRBD1 matches 9 bases. CDR3 length: 14 amino acids. The junction had 2 bases not matched to a gene; V was cut back by 0 bases and J by 5 bases. The germline gives CDR1 LGHNT, CDR2 FRNRAP. CDR3 amino acids: CASGLVQGADEQYF. CDR3 DNA: TGTGCTAGTGGTTTGGTACAGGGGGCCGACGAGCAGTACTTC. The variable domain in full, completed from reference TRBV12-5 and TRBJ2-7, reads DARVTQTPRHKVTEMGQEVTMRCQPILGHNTVFWYRQTMMQGLELLAYFRNRAPLDDSGMPKDRFSAEMPDATLATLKIQPSEPRDSAVYFCASGLVQGADEQYFGPGTRLTVT.

V and J are TRBV20-1 and TRBJ1-5, with 8 bases matching TRBD1. In germline, CDR1 is DFQATT, CDR2 SNEGSKA (reference sequence). Trimming removed 6 bases from V and 2 bases from J; junction bases left unmatched: 6. The CDR3 spans 14 residues. The CDR3 reads CSAIRGPGNQPQHF. CDR3 nucleotide sequence: TGCAGTGCCATCAGGGGGCCGGGCAATCAGCCCCAGCATTTT.

This clonotype has ten or more counts. The chain joins TRBV12-3 or TRBV12-4 to TRBJ2-3, with no clear D. The CDR3 loop spans 15 amino acids. V lost 7 bases and J 1 base, leaving 15 bases between the germline ends. CDR3 sequence reads: CASTLSRTGTDTQYF. CDR3 bases: TGTGCCAGCACCTTATCAAGGACCGGCACAGATACGCAGTATTTT.

The V and J genes are TRBV12-3 or TRBV12-4 and TRBJ2-7; maybe TRBD1 (6 bases). This CDR3 has 16 amino acids. Trimming left V 1 base short and J 3 bases short, with 16 bases between. The DNA for the CDR3 is TGTGCCAGCAGTTTAGTTTTCGGACAGAGGGTCTACGAGCAGTACTTC. Its translation: CASSLVFGQRVYEQYF.

The chain links TRBV20-1 to TRBJ1-4, with D maybe TRBD1 (5 bases). CDR3 length equals 14 residues. V lost 2 bases to trimming and J lost 8 bases, with 15 bases between them. Germline lookup yields CDR1 DFQATT and CDR2 SNEGSKA (reference sequence). The DNA for the CDR3 is TGCAGTGCTAGACCATACCGGGGACTGGAAAAACTGTTTTTT. Translating gives CSARPYRGLEKLFF.

This clonotype has a single count. The chain combines TRBV7-9 with TRBJ1-1; the D is unclear. Trimming stripped 6 bases from V and 3 bases from J, with 5 bases between. Germline CDR1 reads SEHNR; CDR2 reads FQNEAQ (reference sequence). The CDR3 length is 11 residues. Here the CDR3 reads CASSIYTEAFF. The CDR3 DNA sequence: TGTGCCAGCAGTATATACACTGAAGCTTTCTTT.

There are a few counts of this clonotype. This chain links TRBV6-5 with TRBJ2-1; the match to TRBD2 covers 9 bases. Germline trimming cut 0 bases from V and 4 bases from J; bases unmatched to any gene: 4. Per the germline V gene, CDR1 is MNHEY and CDR2 is SVGAGI. The CDR3 extends over 16 amino acids. The CDR3 reads CASSYSAGGFYNEQFF. The CDR3 DNA sequence: TGTGCCAGCAGTTACTCAGCGGGGGGCTTTTACAATGAGCAGTTCTTC.

This sequence joins TRBV6-2 or TRBV6-3 and TRBJ2-5; D not certain. The CDR3 extends over 12 amino acids. V was shortened by 6 bases and J by 4 bases, with 9 bases between the two germline ends. CDR1 MNHEY and CDR2 SVGEGT come from the germline V gene. The CDR3 sequence is CASRNPSETQYF. The CDR3 DNA reads TGTGCCAGCAGAAATCCATCAGAGACCCAGTACTTC.

This clonotype was detected many times. The rearrangement uses TRBV14 and TRBJ1-1; D gene unclear. The CDR3 consists of 14 residues. Per germline, CDR1 SGHDN and CDR2 FVKESK. Trimming cost V 1 base and J 5 bases, with 11 bases left between them. CDR3 sequence (DNA): TGTGCCAGCAGCCAAGTTCTGACGAGGACTGAAGCTTTCTTT. Protein product: CASSQVLTRTEAFF.

This clonotype showed up just a few times. This chain joins TRBV7-9 and TRBJ2-2, with 8 positions matching TRBD2. This CDR3 is 13 amino acids long. Per the germline V gene, CDR1 is SEHNR and CDR2 is FQNEAQ (reference sequence). Germline trimming cut 5 bases from V and 7 bases from J; bases unmatched to any gene: 3. CDR3 nucleotides: TGTGCCAGCAGCATGACTAGCGACGGGGAGCTGTTTTTT. It encodes CASSMTSDGELFF.

This clonotype occurred many times. The chain is built from TRBV5-1 and TRBJ2-3; 8 bases agree with TRBD2. Looked up from germline, CDR1 is SGHRS and CDR2 is YFSETQ. The CDR3 has 16 residues. V shed 3 bases and J 4 bases; nucleotides not matched to a gene: 10. The CDR3 loop reads CASSWETELAADTQYF. As DNA, the CDR3 is TGCGCCAGCAGCTGGGAGACGGAACTAGCGGCAGATACGCAGTATTTT.

This clonotype was recorded once. The chain carries TRBV6-5 and TRBJ2-1; TRBD2 might be the D (5 bases). V was trimmed by 1 base and J by 4 bases, leaving 11 bases between them. Germline V gene lookup returns CDR1 MNHEY and CDR2 SVGAGI. This CDR3 has 15 amino acids. The CDR3 sequence: CASSYLGSLYNEQFF. The CDR3 DNA follows: TGTGCCAGCAGTTACTTGGGGAGCTTGTACAATGAGCAGTTCTTC.

This clonotype was counted a few times. V and J are TRBV7-9 and TRBJ2-6; the D gene could be TRBD1 or TRBD2 (5 bases each). The CDR3 is made up of 18 amino acids. V dropped 8 bases and J dropped 0 bases, with 20 bases sitting between them. The germline CDR1 and CDR2 sequences are SEHNR and FQNEAQ (reference sequence). The CDR3 loop reads CASLETAEKDSGANVLTF. The DNA of the CDR3 is TGTGCCAGCCTTGAGACAGCGGAAAAAGACTCTGGGGCCAACGTCCTGACTTTC.

This sequence joins TRBV7-2 and TRBJ1-5, with D unresolved. Germline V CDR1 and CDR2: SGHTA, FQGNSA. Trimming stripped 1 base from V and 1 base from J, with 8 bases between. This CDR3 is 15 amino acids long. In DNA form, the CDR3 reads TGTGCCAGCAGCTTAGGTGGCAGGAGCAATCAGCCCCAGCATTTT. Its translation is CASSLGGRSNQPQHF.

This sequence joins TRBV10-3 and TRBJ2-7, with 8 bases identical to TRBD1. This CDR3 is built from 12 residues. V shed 4 bases and J 6 bases; nucleotides not matched to a gene: 2. Germline CDR1 reads ENHRY; CDR2 reads SYGVKD. CDR3 protein: CAISGDRPEQYF. The CDR3 DNA reads as TGTGCCATCAGTGGGGACAGGCCCGAGCAGTACTTC.

DNA of the CDR3: TGTGCCAGCAGCCTAGGACAGGGGGCCTTCTACAATGAGCAGTTCTTC. Translating gives CASSLGQGAFYNEQFF. This sequence joins TRBV11-2 and TRBJ2-1; the match to TRBD1 covers 11 bases. After removal of 5 bases from V and 3 bases from J, the junction contained 6 bases not matched to a gene. Germline loops: CDR1 SGHAT, CDR2 FQNNGV. The CDR3 covers 16 residues.

This clonotype showed up many times. V usage is TRBV18 and J usage is TRBJ2-7, with D possibly being TRBD1 (5 bases). The CDR3 length is 14 residues. Germline V CDR1 and CDR2: KGHSH, LQKENI. V was shortened by 6 bases and J by 3 bases, with 15 bases between the two germline ends. This CDR3 reads CASSRRQYDYEQYF. The CDR3 DNA sequence: TGTGCCAGCTCCCGGCGACAGTACGACTACGAGCAGTACTTC.

This sequence joins TRBV29-1 and TRBJ2-1; 8 nucleotides match TRBD2. In germline, CDR1 is SQVTM, CDR2 ANQGSEA. V was pared by 5 bases and J by 2 bases, with 11 bases of the junction left unmatched. CDR3 length: 16 residues. The CDR3 region has the DNA TGCAGCGTTTCCGGAGGGGTAGCGGGGACCTACAATGAGCAGTTCTTC. Amino acids: CSVSGGVAGTYNEQFF.

The V and J genes are TRBV7-8 and TRBJ2-5, with 9 bases matching TRBD2. CDR1 is SGHVS and CDR2 is FQNEAQ in the germline V gene. Trimming cost V 5 bases and J 4 bases; bases outside gene matches: 17. This CDR3 is 18 amino acids long. The CDR3: CASSPWGPSGATSETQYF. In DNA, the CDR3 is TGTGCCAGCAGCCCCTGGGGTCCTAGCGGGGCCACCTCAGAGACCCAGTACTTC.

The sample holds one count of this clonotype. The chain employs TRBV29-1 and TRBJ2-4; D is possibly TRBD2 (5 bases). The V end was cut by 6 bases, the J end by 6 bases, with 12 bases between. Germline lookup yields CDR1 SQVTM and CDR2 ANQGSEA. The length of the CDR3 is 12 residues. The CDR3: CSVGGRGNIQYF. Here the CDR3 DNA reads TGCAGCGTCGGAGGTCGCGGAAACATTCAGTACTTC.

J is TRBJ2-2 and V is TRBV9; either TRBD1 or TRBD2 may fit D (6 bases each). V lost 0 bases and J lost 5, with 11 bases in between. This CDR3 has 15 amino acids. Germline V lookup: CDR1 SGDLS, CDR2 YYNGEE. CDR3 bases: TGTGCCAGCAGCGTAGACAGGGCGGGGACCGGGGAGCTGTTTTTT. Protein sequence: CASSVDRAGTGELFF. Full variable domain (outside the CDR3, taken from reference TRBV9 and TRBJ2-2): DSGVTQTPKHLITATGQRVTLRCSPRSGDLSVYWYQQSLDQGLQFLIQYYNGEERAKGNILERFSAQQFPDLHSELNLSSLELGDSALYFCASSVDRAGTGELFFGEGSRLTVL.

The table lists this clonotype with many counts. This chain joins TRBV3-1 and TRBJ2-1; 7 bases match TRBD2. V gave up 0 bases and J gave up 10 bases; unmatched junction bases: 9. The CDR3 has 15 residues. Germline V gene data show CDR1 as LGHDT and CDR2 as YNNKEL (reference sequence). CDR3 protein: CASSQDDWEGWEQFF. The CDR3 DNA reads TGTGCCAGCAGCCAAGATGATTGGGAGGGATGGGAGCAGTTCTTC.

There are a few counts of this clonotype. J is TRBJ1-2 and V is TRBV7-2; D might be TRBD1 (6 bases). Germline-derived CDR1 and CDR2 are SGHTA and FQGNSA. V lost 9 bases, J lost 3 bases, and 14 bases lay in between. The CDR3 spans 13 residues. The CDR3 here is CASTRGGYYGYTF. In DNA form, the CDR3 reads TGTGCCAGTACCCGAGGGGGGTACTATGGCTACACCTTC.

The V and J genes are TRBV9 and TRBJ1-2; TRBD1 might be the D (6 bases). Germline V gives CDR1 SGDLS, CDR2 YYNGEE. V was cut by 3 bases and J by 4 bases, with 13 bases left in between. The CDR3 spans 14 residues. The CDR3 is CASSASTGPYGYTF. The CDR3 DNA follows: TGTGCCAGCAGCGCTTCGACAGGACCCTATGGCTACACCTTC.

This clonotype was counted ten times or more. The V and J genes are TRBV4-2 and TRBJ1-3; possibly TRBD1 for D (6 bases). V was shortened by 0 bases and J by 0 bases, with 9 bases between the two germline ends. Looked up from germline, CDR1 is LGHNA and CDR2 is YNFKEQ. The CDR3 loop spans 16 amino acids. The CDR3, as DNA: TGTGCCAGCAGCCAAGAGGGGGCAAACTCTGGAAACACCATATATTTT. Its protein product is CASSQEGANSGNTIYF.

The V and J genes are TRBV7-8 and TRBJ2-2, with D possibly being TRBD1 (6 bases). The germline V gene encodes CDR1 SGHVS and CDR2 FQNEAQ. Trimming removed 11 bases at V and 6 bases at J, with 22 bases between. The CDR3 loop spans 15 amino acids. This CDR3 reads CAFARTAGVAGELFF. CDR3 DNA: TGTGCCTTCGCAAGGACGGCAGGGGTGGCCGGGGAGCTGTTTTTT.

The sample holds a few counts of this clonotype. The chain carries TRBV7-2 and TRBJ2-3, with 10 bases that match TRBD2. CDR3 size: 19 residues. The germline gives CDR1 SGHTA, CDR2 FQGNSA. J lost 2 bases, V lost 1 base, and 12 bases had no gene match. CDR3 loop: CASSLVASGGAPYTDTQYF. CDR3 in DNA: TGTGCCAGCAGCTTAGTAGCTAGCGGGGGCGCCCCTTACACAGATACGCAGTATTTT.